The present TCR beta chain was sequenced within a study of T cell responses to AZD1222 COVID-19 vaccine. This table comes from immunoSEQ multiplex PCR, and its TCRdb copy is limited to in-frame clones, with some not included. Of about 200,000 clones in the sample, 93% were seen once. V lost 0 bases and J lost 7; bases outside the gene matches: 8. The germline V gene has CDR1 SGHNT and CDR2 YYREEE (reference sequence). The CDR3 runs 16 residues. V usage is TRBV5-4 and J usage is TRBJ2-1; TRBD2 matches at 9 bases. The sequence derives from an adult in good health. The sequencing here drew on peripheral blood, taken on day 0 of MenACWY control vaccination. The DNA for the CDR3 is TGTGCCAGCAGCTTGGTTGCTAGCGGGGTAGGGAATGAGCAGTTCTTC. Its translation is CASSLVASGVGNEQFF.